This TCR beta chain was captured in a study of Ad26.COV2.S vaccination and SARS-CoV-2 variants. Study-wide results and limits: For non-spike TCRs, breadth in vaccine recipients resembled that in placebo recipients. Considerable breadth of spike-specific CD8+ and CD4+ T cell responses has reportedly been documented following vaccination.

V lost 0 bases and J 4 bases, leaving 12 bases between the germline ends. CDR3 length: 16 amino acids. Per the germline V gene, CDR1 is LGHNA and CDR2 is YSLEER. TCRdb keeps only in-frame clones here, not all; method: immunoSEQ multiplex PCR. The table has under 150,000 clones, 80% to 90% seen once. A note on this clone: Its matching antigen is unknown.

V and J are TRBV4-3 and TRBJ2-2, with D unclear. The starting material was peripheral blood, obtained after recovery from COVID-19. The TCR was taken from a human donor who had recovered from COVID-19. The CDR3 region has the DNA TGCGCCAGCAGCCAAGATTTCGGGCTACTCACCGGGGAGCTGTTTTTT. Protein product: CASSQDFGLLTGELFF.